This entry describes one TCR beta chain. The antigen is not known. V lost 8 bases to trimming and J lost 7 bases; unmatched junction nucleotides: 7. Germline values: CDR1 MNHNY, CDR2 SVGAGI (reference sequence). The CDR3 runs to 13 residues. This entry comes from a study of CD8+CD57+ T cells in acquired aplastic anemia. Study overall: Across the sorted CD4+ and CD8+ cells, DNA amounts averaged 3.2 ug. Study results and limitations: The same twenty-nine CD8+ CDR3 sequences occurred in patients and in controls. Patients and healthy controls showed no significant CD8+ Simpson's diversity difference.

TCR beta VDJ and CDR3 profiles were obtained from a genomic DNA template. TCRdb re-called the reads with MiXCR, one entry per CDR3 protein. The sample carries about 270,000 distinct CDR3 sequences, 56% recorded once. The V gene is TRBV6-6, the J gene TRBJ2-2; 7 bases are shared with TRBD1. This receptor was identified in a human donor with severe aplastic anemia or a healthy control (not recorded which). Sample: sorted CD4+, CD8+, or CD8+CD57+ T cells (not recorded which) from PBMCs. In DNA form, the CDR3 reads TGTGCCAGCGCTACAGGGGTAGGCGGGGAGCTGTTTTTT. This gives the protein CASATGVGGELFF.